This TCR beta chain was identified in a study of T cell changes during pregnancy in multiple sclerosis. This table comes from immunoSEQ multiplex PCR, and its TCRdb copy is limited to in-frame clones, with some not included. The sample shows under 130,000 clones, approximately 90% of them seen only once. CDR3 length equals 15 residues. CDR1 is SGHTA and CDR2 is FQGTGA in the germline V gene. V lost 6 bases and J lost 6; bases outside the gene matches: 9. The V and J genes are TRBV7-3 and TRBJ2-2; 8 nucleotides line up with TRBD1. The sample was peripheral blood, taken after pregnancy. The clonotype comes from a female donor with multiple sclerosis, enrolled in a pregnancy study. CDR3 DNA sequence: TGTGCCAGCAGTAAAGACAGGGGAAGGGCCGGGGAGCTGTTTTTT. Protein product: CASSKDRGRAGELFF. Full variable domain (missing parts from reference TRBV7-3 and TRBJ2-2): GAGVSQTPSNKVTEKGKYVELRCDPISGHTALYWYRQSLGQGPEFLIYFQGTGAADDSGLPNDRFFAVRPEGSVSTLKIQRTERGDSAVYLCASSKDRGRAGELFFGEGSRLTVL.